This TCR beta chain comes out of a study of blood T cell repertoires in COVID-19. Overall study: The United States, Italy and Spain supplied acute and convalescent COVID-19 samples.

The table came from immunoSEQ multiplex PCR; TCRdb's copy has only in-frame clones and leaves some out. Found here are 150,000 to 200,000 clones, 81% of them singletons; the top ten hold less than 15%. Trimming pared 4 bases from V and 7 bases from J, leaving 22 bases between. This CDR3 has 16 amino acids. Germline values: CDR1 KGHSH, CDR2 LQKENI. The gene calls are TRBV18 and TRBJ1-1; D is possibly TRBD1 (6 bases). The sample taken for sequencing was peripheral blood. The origin of this receptor is a woman of 80 years or more with COVID-19, enrolled during active disease. The CDR3 sequence is CASSLTAPYRAGEAFF. The CDR3 nucleotides are TGTGCCAGCTCACTCACCGCGCCTTACAGGGCCGGTGAAGCTTTCTTT.